Each of the 29 T cell receptor beta chains below was sequenced from the same sample in a study of blood T cell repertoires in COVID-19. Generated by immunoSEQ multiplex PCR, the TCRdb table keeps only in-frame clones and is missing some. The sample carries around 270,000 clones, approximately 90% recorded once. Sequencing input: peripheral blood. The receptors were gathered from a man in his 60s who had recovered from COVID-19.

In DNA form, the CDR3 reads TGTGCCAGCAGTGACCGGGACAGGGGTTCTGGAAACACCATATATTTT. Translated, it gives CASSDRDRGSGNTIYF. The gene calls are TRBV6-1 and TRBJ1-3; the match to TRBD1 covers 10 bases. The germline gives CDR1 MNHNS, CDR2 SASEGT. The CDR3 is made up of 16 amino acids. With 3 bases clipped from V and 1 base from J, the junction kept 3 bases outside the gene matches.

The rearrangement links TRBV18 to TRBJ2-5; 8 nucleotides align to TRBD1. This CDR3 is built from 15 residues. The germline V gene encodes CDR1 KGHSH and CDR2 LQKENI. The V segment lost 3 bases and the J segment 5 bases; nucleotides outside the gene matches: 8. CDR3 DNA sequence: TGTGCCAGCTCACCTTTGAAGGACAGGGCGGAGACCCAGTACTTC. This codes for CASSPLKDRAETQYF.

The chain uses TRBV12-5 and TRBJ2-5; D is uncertain. Trimming removed 1 base from V and 5 bases from J, with 5 bases in between. Looked up from germline, CDR1 is LGHNT and CDR2 is FRNRAP. CDR3 size: 12 residues. CDR3 region: CASGLGSETQYF. CDR3 bases: TGTGCTAGTGGTTTGGGAAGCGAGACCCAGTACTTC.

The rearrangement joins TRBV4-1 to TRBJ1-2; the D gene is possibly TRBD1 (6 bases). Trimming stripped 1 base from V and 10 bases from J, with 10 bases between. Looked up from germline, CDR1 is MGHRA and CDR2 is YSYEKL. The CDR3 is 12 amino acids. CDR3 sequence reads: CASSQGDRYYTF. The CDR3 DNA is TGCGCCAGCAGCCAAGGAGACAGGTACTACACCTTC.

The chain recombines TRBV27 with TRBJ2-3; 7 bases are shared with TRBD1. This CDR3 is built from 14 residues. Germline CDR1 reads MNHEY; CDR2 reads SMNVEV (reference sequence). Losses at the gene ends were 2 bases for V and 5 bases for J; bases not matched to a gene: 4. This chain's CDR3 is CASSLRGPIDTQYF. CDR3 nucleotides: TGTGCCAGCAGTTTAAGGGGGCCCATAGATACGCAGTATTTT.

The rearrangement links TRBV7-9 to TRBJ2-1, with a possible D match to TRBD1 (5 bases). CDR3 length: 15 amino acids. V dropped 1 base and J dropped 8 bases, with 15 bases sitting between them. Germline CDR1 SEHNR, CDR2 FQNEAQ (reference sequence). CDR3 DNA sequence: TGTGCCAGCAGCTTAGTTGGGGCCGTGGAAGATGAGCAGTTCTTC. Translating it yields CASSLVGAVEDEQFF.

The chain uses TRBV12-3 or TRBV12-4 and TRBJ1-3; no clear D gene. V was pared by 2 bases and J by 4 bases, with 6 bases between. The CDR3 runs to 13 residues. This chain's CDR3 is CASSLNSGNTIYF. CDR3 bases: TGTGCCAGCAGTTTAAACAGCGGAAACACCATATATTTT.

The gene calls are TRBV27 and TRBJ2-1; no clear D gene. Trimming cost V 0 bases and J 1 base, with 10 bases left between them. This CDR3 comprises 16 residues. Germline V gene lookup returns CDR1 MNHEY and CDR2 SMNVEV (reference sequence). The CDR3 reads CASSLSQVSSYNEQFF. In DNA, the CDR3 is TGTGCCAGCAGTTTATCGCAGGTGAGTTCCTACAATGAGCAGTTCTTC.

The chain combines TRBV29-1 with TRBJ2-4; 8 bases line up with TRBD1. The CDR3 totals 13 residues. V lost 7 bases to trimming and J lost 4 bases; unmatched junction nucleotides: 6. Germline V gene data show CDR1 as SQVTM and CDR2 as ANQGSEA. CDR3 nucleotides: TGCAGCGCTGGGGACAGGAGGAAAAACATTCAGTACTTC. This encodes CSAGDRRKNIQYF.

The rearrangement joins TRBV6-5 to TRBJ1-1; 7 nucleotides agree with TRBD1. Germline V CDR1 and CDR2: MNHEY, SVGAGI. The V and J ends lost 5 bases and 4 bases, in that order; junction bases with no gene match: 7. The CDR3 runs to 14 residues. The CDR3 loop is CASSRQGWGTEAFF. The CDR3 DNA follows: TGTGCCAGCAGTCGACAGGGTTGGGGCACTGAAGCTTTCTTT.

The chain joins TRBV27 to TRBJ2-1; 9 bases are shared with TRBD2. Trimming removed 5 bases from V and 3 bases from J; junction bases left unmatched: 8. Germline-derived CDR1 and CDR2 are MNHEY and SMNVEV (reference sequence). There are 16 residues in the CDR3. Here the CDR3 reads CASSGIVSGGYNEQFF. The CDR3 region has the DNA TGTGCCAGCAGTGGTATCGTTAGCGGGGGCTACAATGAGCAGTTCTTC.

This clone was observed once. This sequence joins TRBV6-6 and TRBJ2-1, with D perhaps TRBD1 (6 bases). The CDR3 consists of 13 residues. The germline V gene encodes CDR1 MNHNY and CDR2 SVGAGI (reference sequence). V was pared by 11 bases and J by 8 bases, with 19 bases between. The CDR3 DNA follows: TGTGCCGTTGTAGGGGACATTGAAGATGAGCAGTTCTTC. The encoded protein is CAVVGDIEDEQFF.

This chain links TRBV6-6 with TRBJ2-7; perhaps TRBD1 as D (5 bases). Trimming removed 0 bases from V and 8 bases from J, with 11 bases in between. The CDR3 is made up of 13 amino acids. The V gene's germline CDR1 is MNHNY and CDR2 SVGAGI (reference sequence). Written as DNA, the CDR3 is TGTGCCAGCAGTTACTCGCCAGGGAAGAAGCAGTACTTC. It encodes CASSYSPGKKQYF.

This clone was observed once. V and J are TRBV19 and TRBJ1-4; weak D call: TRBD1 (5 bases). There are 13 residues in the CDR3. Germline CDR1 LNHDA, CDR2 SQIVND (reference sequence). Trimming shortened V by 7 bases and J by 8 bases, and 14 bases separated the two germline ends. Here the CDR3 reads CASNQGRTEKLFF. CDR3 nucleotide sequence: TGTGCCAGTAACCAAGGACGGACAGAAAAACTGTTTTTT.

As regards this clone: One junction end does not reproduce the germline sequence, and a read error may be involved. This sequence joins TRBV6-5 and TRBJ1-5; 8 bases agree with TRBD1. Germline values: CDR1 MNHEY, CDR2 SVGAGI. This CDR3 contains 14 residues. CDR3 coding DNA: TGTGCCAGCAACCCGGACAGGGCGGATCAACCCCAGCATTTT. Residues: CASNPDRADQPQHF.

This chain uses TRBV20-1 with TRBJ2-7; no clear D gene. Trimming removed 8 bases at V and 6 bases at J, with 14 bases between. The CDR3 runs 11 residues. The germline V gene has CDR1 DFQATT and CDR2 SNEGSKA (reference sequence). CDR3 loop: CSLKHQSEQYF. The CDR3 DNA reads as TGCAGTCTCAAACATCAGTCCGAGCAGTACTTC.

The V and J genes are TRBV5-5 and TRBJ1-3; possibly TRBD1 for D (5 bases). V gave up 1 base and J gave up 4 bases, with 15 bases separating them. Germline V CDR1 and CDR2: SGHKS, YYEKEE (reference sequence). The CDR3 is 16 residues long. The CDR3 spells CASSLFGGQIGNTIYF. CDR3 DNA: TGTGCCAGCAGCTTGTTCGGCGGACAAATAGGAAACACCATATATTTT.

The chain couples TRBV12-3 or TRBV12-4 to TRBJ2-3, with D possibly TRBD1 on 5 matching bases. Trimming pared 5 bases from V and 4 bases from J, leaving 10 bases between. This CDR3 has 13 amino acids. The CDR3 coding sequence is TGTGCCAGCAGTCTTCGACAGCCAGATACGCAGTATTTT. It encodes CASSLRQPDTQYF.

This chain joins TRBV4-1 and TRBJ1-5, with 8 bases matching TRBD1. CDR1 is MGHRA, CDR2 YSYEKL, per germline. V shed 3 bases, J shed 9 bases, and the junction held 4 bases outside the gene matches. CDR3 size: 13 residues. The DNA for the CDR3 is TGCGCCAGCAGCCACACAGGGGGGGGGCCCCAGCATTTT. Amino acids: CASSHTGGGPQHF.

The V and J genes are TRBV2 and TRBJ1-3; TRBD1 aligns across 9 bases. V lost 6 bases and J lost 9; bases outside the gene matches: 9. This CDR3 contains 14 residues. Germline loops: CDR1 SNHLY, CDR2 FYNNEI. CDR3 sequence (DNA): TGTGCCAGCAGGCCGGGACAGGGAGTCCGCACCATATATTTT. Amino acid sequence: CASRPGQGVRTIYF.

The rearrangement uses TRBV27 and TRBJ2-1, with 10 nucleotides matching TRBD2. Germline CDR1 and CDR2: MNHEY and SMNVEV (reference sequence). The CDR3 is 15 amino acids. V lost 5 bases, J lost 0 bases, and 1 base stayed unmatched. Written as DNA, the CDR3 is TGTGCCAGCAGTAGGACTAGCGGCTCCTACAATGAGCAGTTCTTC. This gives the protein CASSRTSGSYNEQFF.

This clone was seen once. This chain links TRBV6-5 with TRBJ2-7; TRBD1 agrees at 9 bases. Trimming at V came to 2 bases and at J to 3 bases, leaving 5 bases not matched to a gene. CDR3 size: 15 residues. Germline assignment: CDR1 MNHEY and CDR2 SVGAGI. This chain's CDR3 is CASSYPGQGHYEQYF. As DNA, the CDR3 is TGTGCCAGCAGTTACCCGGGACAGGGCCACTACGAGCAGTACTTC.

The CDR3 here is CASSAQASGNTIYF. CDR3 sequence (DNA): TGTGCCAGCAGTGCACAGGCCTCTGGAAACACCATATATTTT. The J gene is TRBJ1-3, the V gene TRBV28; D might be TRBD1 (5 bases). Germline V CDR1 and CDR2: MDHEN, SYDVKM. The V end was cut by 5 bases, the J end by 0 bases, with 8 bases between. The CDR3 runs 14 residues.

To note about this clone: The limits of the CDR3 on the DNA are not certain, so only TCRdb's listed CDR3 is given. The chain uses TRBV11-2 and TRBJ2-5; TRBD2, as called in the table, went unchecked against the DNA. The CDR3 is 14 residues long, ends included. Per germline, CDR1 SGHAT and CDR2 FQNNGV. CDR3 sequence reads: CASSSGYSVETQYF.

This clone was detected only a few times. The chain links TRBV7-2 to TRBJ2-7; the D is unclear. The germline V gene encodes CDR1 SGHTA and CDR2 FQGNSA. The CDR3 sequence is 13 residues long. Trimming shortened V by 1 base and J by 4 bases, and 8 bases separated the two germline ends. The CDR3 spells CASSLVIEYEQYF. The CDR3 coding sequence is TGTGCCAGCAGCTTAGTAATCGAGTACGAGCAGTACTTC.

This clone was observed a handful of times. This chain links TRBV2 with TRBJ2-1, with D maybe TRBD2 (7 bases). The CDR3 spans 14 residues. Trimming removed 8 bases from V and 1 base from J, with 12 bases in between. Germline V gives CDR1 SNHLY, CDR2 FYNNEI. The CDR3 loop reads CASERGGSYNEQFF. In DNA, the CDR3 is TGTGCCAGCGAGAGGGGGGGATCCTACAATGAGCAGTTCTTC. The variable domain in full, completed from reference TRBV2 and TRBJ2-1, reads EPEVTQTPSHQVTQMGQEVILRCVPISNHLYFYWYRQILGQKVEFLVSFYNNEISEKSEIFDDQFSVERPDGSNFTLKIRSTKLEDSAMYFCASERGGSYNEQFFGPGTRLTVL.

This chain joins TRBV7-8 and TRBJ1-1; a weak D match, TRBD1 (6 bases). The CDR3 extends over 15 amino acids. V lost 5 bases, J lost 2 bases, and 15 bases lay in between. Looked up from germline, CDR1 is SGHVS and CDR2 is FQNEAQ. CDR3 sequence reads: CASSHKNRVNTEAFF. The DNA for the CDR3 is TGTGCCAGCAGCCATAAGAACAGGGTAAACACTGAAGCTTTCTTT.

The rearrangement uses TRBV19 and TRBJ1-5; tentative D call: TRBD1 (5 bases). The CDR3 spans 14 residues. Germline values: CDR1 LNHDA, CDR2 SQIVND (reference sequence). V lost 3 bases to trimming and J lost 0 bases, with 6 bases between them. CDR3 sequence (DNA): TGTGCCAGTAGTATGCAGGGTAGCAATCAGCCCCAGCATTTT. Translation gives CASSMQGSNQPQHF.

This CDR3 is CASSPRPYGYTF. CDR3 nucleotide sequence: TGTGCCAGCAGCCCCCGTCCCTATGGCTACACCTTC. The chain recombines TRBV7-9 with TRBJ1-2; D is unresolved. Germline V gene data show CDR1 as SEHNR and CDR2 as FQNEAQ (reference sequence). Trimming took off 5 bases at V and 4 bases at J, with 8 bases between the two ends. This CDR3 spans 12 amino acids.